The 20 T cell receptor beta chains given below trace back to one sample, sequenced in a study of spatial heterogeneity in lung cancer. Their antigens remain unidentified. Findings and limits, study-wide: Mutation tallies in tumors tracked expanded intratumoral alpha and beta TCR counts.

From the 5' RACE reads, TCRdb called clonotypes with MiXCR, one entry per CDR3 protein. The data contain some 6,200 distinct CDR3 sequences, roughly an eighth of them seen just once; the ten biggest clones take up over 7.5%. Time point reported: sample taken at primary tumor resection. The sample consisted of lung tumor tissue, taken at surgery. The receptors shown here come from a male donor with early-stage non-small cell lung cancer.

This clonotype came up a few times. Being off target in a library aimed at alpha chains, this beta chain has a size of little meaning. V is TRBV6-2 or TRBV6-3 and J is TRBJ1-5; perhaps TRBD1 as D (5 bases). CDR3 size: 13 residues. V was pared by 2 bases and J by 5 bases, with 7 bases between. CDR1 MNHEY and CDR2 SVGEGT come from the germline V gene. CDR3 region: CASSYQGHQPQHF. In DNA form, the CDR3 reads TGTGCCAGCAGTTACCAGGGCCATCAGCCCCAGCATTTT.

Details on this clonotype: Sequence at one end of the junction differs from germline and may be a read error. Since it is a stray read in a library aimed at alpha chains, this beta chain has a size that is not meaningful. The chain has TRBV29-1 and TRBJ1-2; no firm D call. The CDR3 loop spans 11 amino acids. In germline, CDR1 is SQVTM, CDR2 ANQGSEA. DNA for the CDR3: TGCAGCGTTGAGCAGGACCCCATTAGATCTTTC. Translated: CSVEQDPIRSF.

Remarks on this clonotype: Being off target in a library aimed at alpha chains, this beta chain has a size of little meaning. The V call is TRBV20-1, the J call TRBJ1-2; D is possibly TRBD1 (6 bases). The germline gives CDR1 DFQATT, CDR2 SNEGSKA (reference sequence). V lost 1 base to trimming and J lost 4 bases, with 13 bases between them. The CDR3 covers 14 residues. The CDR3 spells CSARGYTGLYGYTF. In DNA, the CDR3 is TGCAGTGCTAGAGGATACACAGGGCTCTATGGCTACACCTTC.

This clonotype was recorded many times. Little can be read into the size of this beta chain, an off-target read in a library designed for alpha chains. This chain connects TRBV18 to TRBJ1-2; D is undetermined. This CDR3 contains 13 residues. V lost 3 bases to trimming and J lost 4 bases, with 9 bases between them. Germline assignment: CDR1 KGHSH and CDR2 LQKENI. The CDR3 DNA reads TGTGCCAGCTCACCCGGACGGCTCTATGGCTACACCTTC. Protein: CASSPGRLYGYTF.

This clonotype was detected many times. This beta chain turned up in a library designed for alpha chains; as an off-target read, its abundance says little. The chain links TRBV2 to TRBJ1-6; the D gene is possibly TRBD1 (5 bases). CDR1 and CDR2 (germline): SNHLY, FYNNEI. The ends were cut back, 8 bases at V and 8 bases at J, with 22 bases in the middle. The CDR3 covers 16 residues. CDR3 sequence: CASERQGALRDSPLHF. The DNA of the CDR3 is TGTGCCAGCGAAAGGCAAGGGGCTCTGAGGGATTCACCCCTCCACTTT.

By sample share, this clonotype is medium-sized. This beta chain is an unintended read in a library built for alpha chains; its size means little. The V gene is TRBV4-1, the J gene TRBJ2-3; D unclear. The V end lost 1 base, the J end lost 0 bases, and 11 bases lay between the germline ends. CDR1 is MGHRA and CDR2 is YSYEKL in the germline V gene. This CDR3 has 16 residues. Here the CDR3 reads CASSQGAIPSTDTQYF. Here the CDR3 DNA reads TGCGCCAGCAGCCAAGGGGCTATTCCTAGCACAGATACGCAGTATTTT.

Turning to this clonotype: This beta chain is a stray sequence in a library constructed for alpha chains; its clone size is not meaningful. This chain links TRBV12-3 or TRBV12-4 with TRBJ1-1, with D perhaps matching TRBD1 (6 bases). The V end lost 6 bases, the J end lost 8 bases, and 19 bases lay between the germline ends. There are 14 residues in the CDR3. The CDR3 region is CASSTTGTPTEAFF. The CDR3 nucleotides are TGTGCCAGCAGCACAACCGGGACACCTACCGAAGCTTTCTTT.

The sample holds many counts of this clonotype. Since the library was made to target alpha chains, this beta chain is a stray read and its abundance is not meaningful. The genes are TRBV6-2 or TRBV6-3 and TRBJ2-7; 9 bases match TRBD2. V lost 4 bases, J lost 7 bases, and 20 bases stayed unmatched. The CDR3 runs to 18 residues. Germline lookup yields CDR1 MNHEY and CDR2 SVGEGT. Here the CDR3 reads CASSSFPLGLASVEEQYF. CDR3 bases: TGTGCCAGCAGTTCATTCCCCCTCGGACTAGCGAGTGTGGAAGAGCAGTACTTC.

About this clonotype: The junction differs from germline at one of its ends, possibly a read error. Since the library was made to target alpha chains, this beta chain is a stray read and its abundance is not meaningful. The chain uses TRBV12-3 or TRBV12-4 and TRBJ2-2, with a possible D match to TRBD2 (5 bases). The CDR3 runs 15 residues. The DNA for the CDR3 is TGTGCCAGCTCACGGGGTAGACTAAACACCGGGGAGCTGGTTTTT. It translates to CASSRGRLNTGELVF.

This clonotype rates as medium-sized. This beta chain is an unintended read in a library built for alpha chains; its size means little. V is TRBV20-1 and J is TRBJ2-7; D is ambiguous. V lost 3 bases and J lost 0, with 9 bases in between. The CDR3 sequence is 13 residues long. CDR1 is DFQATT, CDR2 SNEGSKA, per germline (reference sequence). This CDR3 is CSASGFSSYEQYF. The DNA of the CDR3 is TGCAGTGCTAGCGGGTTTAGCTCCTACGAGCAGTACTTC.

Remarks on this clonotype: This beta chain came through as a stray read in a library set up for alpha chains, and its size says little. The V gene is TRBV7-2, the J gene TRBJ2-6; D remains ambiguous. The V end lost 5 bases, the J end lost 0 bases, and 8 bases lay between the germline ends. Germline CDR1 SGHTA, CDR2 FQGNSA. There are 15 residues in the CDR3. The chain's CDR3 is CASSLTPSGANVLTF. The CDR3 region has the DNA TGTGCCAGCAGCCTCACACCCTCTGGGGCCAACGTCCTGACTTTC.

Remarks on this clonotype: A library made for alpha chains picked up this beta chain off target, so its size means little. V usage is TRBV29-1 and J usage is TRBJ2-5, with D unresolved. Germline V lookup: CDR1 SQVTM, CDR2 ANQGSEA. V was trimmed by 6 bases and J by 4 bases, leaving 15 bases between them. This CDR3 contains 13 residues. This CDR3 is CSVSGLIPETQYF. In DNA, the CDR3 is TGCAGCGTCTCGGGCCTAATCCCAGAGACCCAGTACTTC.

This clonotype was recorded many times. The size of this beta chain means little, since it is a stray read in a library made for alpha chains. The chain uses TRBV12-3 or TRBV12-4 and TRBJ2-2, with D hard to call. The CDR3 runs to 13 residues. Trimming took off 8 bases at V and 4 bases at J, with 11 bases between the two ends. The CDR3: CASSQSLTGELFF. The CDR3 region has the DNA TGTGCCAGCTCTCAGTCACTCACCGGGGAGCTGTTTTTT.

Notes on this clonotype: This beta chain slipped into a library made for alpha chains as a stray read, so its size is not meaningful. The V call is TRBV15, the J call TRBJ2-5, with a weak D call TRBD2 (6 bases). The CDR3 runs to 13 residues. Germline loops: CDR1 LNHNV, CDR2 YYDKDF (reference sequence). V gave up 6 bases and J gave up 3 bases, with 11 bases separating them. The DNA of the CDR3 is TGTGCCACCAGAGAAATAGCGGAAGAGACCCAGTACTTC. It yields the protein CATREIAEETQYF.

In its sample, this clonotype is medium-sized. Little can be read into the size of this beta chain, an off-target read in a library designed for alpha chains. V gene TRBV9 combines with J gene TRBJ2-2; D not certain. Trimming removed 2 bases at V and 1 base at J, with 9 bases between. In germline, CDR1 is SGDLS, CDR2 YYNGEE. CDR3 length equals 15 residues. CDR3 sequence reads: CASSVLNMNTGELFF. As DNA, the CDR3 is TGTGCCAGCAGCGTTTTGAATATGAACACCGGGGAGCTGTTTTTT.

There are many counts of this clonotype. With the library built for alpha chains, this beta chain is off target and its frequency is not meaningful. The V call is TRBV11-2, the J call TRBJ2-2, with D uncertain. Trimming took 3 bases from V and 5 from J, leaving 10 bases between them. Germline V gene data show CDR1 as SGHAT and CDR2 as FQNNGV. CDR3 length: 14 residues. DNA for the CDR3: TGTGCCAGCAGCTTTCAGTCTTTAACCGGGGAGCTGTTTTTT. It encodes CASSFQSLTGELFF.

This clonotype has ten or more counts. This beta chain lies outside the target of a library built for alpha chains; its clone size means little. This chain's CDR3 is CASSLRSSTDTQYF. The CDR3 nucleotides are TGTGCCAGCAGCTTGCGGAGTAGCACAGATACGCAGTATTTT. V and J are TRBV11-3 and TRBJ2-3; D gene uncertain. CDR1 and CDR2 (germline): SGHNT, YENEEA. This CDR3 region has 14 residues. Between the trimmed V and J ends, which lost 3 bases and 0 bases, there was a span of 7 bases. Supplemented by reference TRBV11-3 and TRBJ2-3, the full variable domain reads EAGVVQSPRYKIIEKKQPVAFWCNPISGHNTLYWYLQNLGQGPELLIRYENEEAVDDSQLPKDRFSAERLKGVDSTLKIQPAELGDSAVYLCASSLRSSTDTQYFGPGTRLTVL.

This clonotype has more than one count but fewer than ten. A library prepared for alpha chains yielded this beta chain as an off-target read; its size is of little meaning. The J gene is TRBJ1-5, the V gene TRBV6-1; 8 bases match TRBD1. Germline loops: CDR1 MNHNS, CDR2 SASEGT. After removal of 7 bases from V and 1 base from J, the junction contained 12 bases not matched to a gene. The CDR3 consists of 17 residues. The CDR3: CASTPPRRGLSNQPQHF. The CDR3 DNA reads TGTGCCAGCACCCCACCCCGCAGGGGGCTCAGCAATCAGCCCCAGCATTTT.

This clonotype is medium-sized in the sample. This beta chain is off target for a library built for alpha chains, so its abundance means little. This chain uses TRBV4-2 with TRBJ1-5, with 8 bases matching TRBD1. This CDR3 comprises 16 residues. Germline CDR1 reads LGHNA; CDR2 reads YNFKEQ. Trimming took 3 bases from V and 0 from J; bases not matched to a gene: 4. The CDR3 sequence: CASSHSTGDSNQPQHF. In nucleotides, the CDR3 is TGTGCCAGCAGCCACTCGACAGGGGATAGCAATCAGCCCCAGCATTTT.

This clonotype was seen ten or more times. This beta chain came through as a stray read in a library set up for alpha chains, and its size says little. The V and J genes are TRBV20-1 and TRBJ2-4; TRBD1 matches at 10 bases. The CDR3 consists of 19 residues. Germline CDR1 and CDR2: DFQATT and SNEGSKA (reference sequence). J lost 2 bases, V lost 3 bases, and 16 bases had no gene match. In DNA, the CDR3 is TGCAGTGCTAGCAAGACAGGGGGCGATTGGTGGGGAACCAAAAACATTCAGTACTTC. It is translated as CSASKTGGDWWGTKNIQYF.